This T cell receptor (beta chain) was recorded in a study of blood T cell repertoires in COVID-19. Seattle cases were enrolled at active infection and followed longitudinally. The germline V gene encodes CDR1 SGHTA and CDR2 FQGTGA. This CDR3 is 18 amino acids long. V was clipped by 5 bases and J by 0 bases; unmatched bases: 12. Authors' processing steps: Amplification with reference gene primers provided the estimates of nucleated cell counts. TCRdb keeps only in-frame clones here, not all; method: immunoSEQ multiplex PCR. V, J and clone size derive from that table, while D and trimming were established from the DNA sequence. The table lists about 270,000 clones, about 91% of them singletons.

Sequencing was performed on peripheral blood. This chain uses TRBV7-3 with TRBJ2-1; TRBD2 aligns across 8 bases. The clonotype originates from a person under 35 with COVID-19, enrolled during active disease. The CDR3 bases are TGTGCCAGCAGCCCCTCGGGGGCCAGCGGGGGCTCCTACAATGAGCAGTTCTTC. Amino acid sequence: CASSPSGASGGSYNEQFF.